Below, 20 T cell receptor beta chains from the same sample are listed, as sequenced in a study of blood T cells in healthy people across ages. Then a second PCR, running roughly 7 to 11 cycles, was carried out with a sample-barcoded 5' primer and a J-beta primer mix. One entry per CDR3 protein, called by TCRdb with MiXCR from the 5' RACE reads. The data show 650,000 to 800,000 distinct CDR3 sequences, 52% seen once. The sequenced sample consisted of blood. These receptors all stem from a woman aged 80 or over in good health.

The chain couples TRBV25-1 to TRBJ1-2; D is unresolved. Trimming left V 7 bases short and J 5 bases short, with 14 bases between. The germline CDR1 and CDR2 sequences are MGHDK and SYGVNS. The CDR3 is 13 amino acids. CDR3 bases: TGTGCCAGCACCGCCGACGAGGGTTATGGCTACACCTTC. Protein: CASTADEGYGYTF.

This clonotype was counted many times. The J gene is TRBJ2-7, the V gene TRBV10-3; a weak D match, TRBD1 (6 bases). Per the germline V gene, CDR1 is ENHRY and CDR2 is SYGVKD. V was pared by 4 bases and J by 4 bases, with 17 bases between. This CDR3 is 15 amino acids long. CDR3 DNA sequence: TGTGCCATCAGTGGTGCAGGGGAGAAAGATTACGAGCAGTACTTC. Its translation is CAISGAGEKDYEQYF.

This chain uses TRBV20-1 with TRBJ2-3; D ambiguous. V was cut by 4 bases and J by 6 bases, with 11 bases left in between. The CDR3 totals 12 residues. In germline, CDR1 is DFQATT, CDR2 SNEGSKA (reference sequence). The CDR3 spells CSAIPARDTQYF. For the CDR3, the DNA is TGCAGTGCTATCCCGGCACGGGATACGCAGTATTTT.

The chain links TRBV29-1 to TRBJ2-5; D is undetermined. The J call may be in error: the DNA end matches TRBJ2-7 better. The CDR3 is 12 amino acids. The germline V gene encodes CDR1 SQVTM and CDR2 ANQGSEA. CDR3 amino acids: CSVATRFYEQYF. The CDR3 DNA reads as TGCAGCGTTGCAACCAGGTTCTACGAGCAGTACTTC.

The chain has TRBV28 and TRBJ2-7; a weak D match, TRBD2 (7 bases). The germline gives CDR1 MDHEN, CDR2 SYDVKM. This CDR3 comprises 14 residues. V lost 5 bases to trimming and J lost 2 bases, with 13 bases between them. The DNA for the CDR3 is TGTGCCAGCAGTGGGGGGGGACAAGCCTACGAGCAGTACTTC. Translation: CASSGGGQAYEQYF. Together with reference TRBV28 and TRBJ2-7, the CDR3 gives the full variable domain: DVKVTQSSRYLVKRTGEKVFLECVQDMDHENMFWYRQDPGLGLRLIYFSYDVKMKEKGDIPEGYSVSREKKERFSLILESASTNQTSMYLCASSGGGQAYEQYFGPGTRLTVT.

The table lists this clonotype with a count of one. The rearrangement uses TRBV27 and TRBJ2-7, with TRBD2 matching 14 bases. V was pared by 8 bases and J by 2 bases, with 8 bases of the junction left unmatched. CDR3 size: 16 residues. The V gene's germline CDR1 is MNHEY and CDR2 SMNVEV (reference sequence). CDR3 amino acids: CASGGLAGDGTYEQYF. The CDR3 DNA reads TGTGCCAGCGGGGGACTAGCGGGGGACGGTACCTACGAGCAGTACTTC.

This chain joins TRBV5-1 and TRBJ1-1; possible D gene TRBD1, 6 bases. The V end lost 4 bases, the J end lost 7 bases, and 23 bases lay between the germline ends. This CDR3 contains 16 residues. Germline loops: CDR1 SGHRS, CDR2 YFSETQ. The CDR3 DNA follows: TGCGCCAGCAGCCTGGAGGGCTTAGGGGGTCGAGGTGAAGCTTTCTTT. The encoded protein is CASSLEGLGGRGEAFF.

A note on this clonotype: One junction end disagrees with the germline gene, perhaps due to a read error. J is TRBJ1-6 and V is TRBV5-1; the D gene is possibly TRBD1 (6 bases). The germline V gene encodes CDR1 SGHRS and CDR2 YFSETQ. This CDR3 comprises 17 residues. CDR3 amino acids: CASSLGQASSYNSPPHF. In DNA form, the CDR3 reads TGCGCCAGCAGCTTGGGACAGGCTAGCTCCTATAATTCACCCCCCCACTTT. The full variable domain, with the rest looked up from reference TRBV5-1 and TRBJ1-6, is KAGVTQTPRYLIKTRGQQVTLSCSPISGHRSVSWYQQTPGQGLQFLFEYFSETQRNKGNFPGRFSGRQFSNSRSEMNVSTLELGDSALYLCASSLGQASSYNSPPHFGNGTRLTVT.

This chain links TRBV28 with TRBJ2-3; TRBD2 matches at 10 bases. V was clipped by 8 bases and J by 4 bases; unmatched bases: 9. The CDR3 is made up of 15 amino acids. Germline V gene sequence: CDR1 MDHEN, CDR2 SYDVKM. The chain's CDR3 is CASVASGRSPDTQYF. CDR3 nucleotides: TGTGCCAGCGTGGCTAGCGGGAGAAGCCCAGATACGCAGTATTTT.

The chain is built from TRBV6-2 or TRBV6-3 and TRBJ1-1; D perhaps matches TRBD1 (6 bases). The V end lost 2 bases, the J end lost 2 bases, and 12 bases lay between the germline ends. Germline CDR1 is MNHEY and CDR2 is SVGEGT. The CDR3 runs to 15 residues. In DNA, the CDR3 is TGTGCCAGCAGTTACCTCGGCAGGGGCAACACTGAAGCTTTCTTT. Its translation is CASSYLGRGNTEAFF.

As concerns this clonotype: This may be a read error: a much more frequent sequence differs by one nucleotide. The chain employs TRBV6-5 and TRBJ2-1, with a possible D match to TRBD1 (6 bases). The end of the DNA is better explained by TRBJ2-7, so the J call may be wrong. CDR3 length: 15 residues. Germline-derived CDR1 and CDR2 are MNHEY and SVGAGI. CDR3 nucleotides: TGTGCCAGCAGATCTACAGGGAGCTCCTACAATGAGCAGTACTTC. As protein: CASRSTGSSYNEQYF.

Concerning this clonotype itself: A much bigger clone sits one base away, suggesting this may be a read error. V gene TRBV4-2 combines with J gene TRBJ2-1; TRBD2 matches at 14 bases. CDR3 length equals 18 residues. Germline lookup yields CDR1 LGHNA and CDR2 YNFKEQ. DNA of the CDR3: TGTGCCAGCAGCCTGGGGACTAGCGGGAGTATCGGTTACAATGAGCGGTTCTTC. Protein sequence: CASSLGTSGSIGYNERFF.

This clonotype appeared many times. The chain employs TRBV2 and TRBJ2-1; tentative D call: TRBD2 (5 bases). V shed 8 bases and J shed 0 bases, with 17 bases lying between them. The CDR3 is made up of 16 amino acids. Germline-derived CDR1 and CDR2 are SNHLY and FYNNEI. CDR3 nucleotides: TGTGCCAGCCACTTTCGCGCAGGACTCTCCTACAATGAGCAGTTCTTC. Protein: CASHFRAGLSYNEQFF.

The rearrangement joins TRBV4-1 to TRBJ2-2, with a possible D match to TRBD2 (5 bases). CDR3 size: 14 residues. Trimming shortened V by 5 bases and J by 3 bases, and 10 bases separated the two germline ends. Germline lookup yields CDR1 MGHRA and CDR2 YSYEKL. The CDR3 loop reads CASSTDGDTGELFF. CDR3 DNA: TGCGCCAGCAGCACGGACGGGGACACCGGGGAGCTGTTTTTT.

A few counts support this clonotype. The rearrangement joins TRBV5-1 to TRBJ1-1; 8 bases align to TRBD1. CDR3 size: 14 residues. Per the germline V gene, CDR1 is SGHRS and CDR2 is YFSETQ. Unmatched junction bases numbered 6, after V lost 4 bases and J lost 4 bases. The CDR3 sequence: CASSPSTGVTEAFF. CDR3 sequence (DNA): TGCGCCAGCAGCCCGTCGACAGGGGTCACTGAAGCTTTCTTT.

Only a few counts were recorded for this clonotype. The V and J genes are TRBV7-9 and TRBJ1-6, with D tentatively TRBD1 (6 bases). This CDR3 has 15 residues. The V end was cut by 8 bases, the J end by 5 bases, with 16 bases between. Germline CDR1 and CDR2: SEHNR and FQNEAQ (reference sequence). The CDR3, as DNA: TGTGCCAGCGACTGGGGGGGCGGTGATAATTCACCCCTCCACTTT. It codes for CASDWGGGDNSPLHF. Combining the CDR3 with reference TRBV7-9 and TRBJ1-6 gives the whole variable domain DTGVSQNPRHKITKRGQNVTFRCDPISEHNRLYWYRQTLGQGPEFLTYFQNEAQLEKSRLLSDRFSAERPKGSFSTLEIQRTEQGDSAMYLCASDWGGGDNSPLHFGNGTRLTVT.

The rearrangement joins TRBV3-1 to TRBJ2-5; no clear D gene. Trimming took 1 base from V and 5 from J, leaving 14 bases between them. Germline V gene data show CDR1 as LGHDT and CDR2 as YNNKEL (reference sequence). The CDR3 loop spans 15 amino acids. This CDR3 is CASSQGPSVRETQYF. DNA for the CDR3: TGTGCCAGCAGCCAAGGACCTAGTGTGCGGGAGACCCAGTACTTC.

The sample holds one count of this clonotype. The chain carries TRBV10-3 and TRBJ2-5, with 7 nucleotides matching TRBD1. The J call could be wrong; TRBJ2-7 is a better fit for the DNA end. The germline V gene has CDR1 ENHRY and CDR2 SYGVKD. This CDR3 is built from 14 residues. The CDR3 DNA is TGTGCCATCAATAACAGGGGTGAGAGGTACGAGCAGTACTTC. It encodes CAINNRGERYEQYF.

The rearrangement joins TRBV6-5 to TRBJ2-1; 7 nucleotides agree with TRBD2. This CDR3 comprises 16 residues. Germline lookup yields CDR1 MNHEY and CDR2 SVGAGI. Trimming cost V 4 bases and J 9 bases; bases outside gene matches: 15. The DNA for the CDR3 is TGTGCCAGCAGTTTCCGGGGCGGGAGTGGTCGGAGTGAGCAGTTCTTC. Translating gives CASSFRGGSGRSEQFF.

The gene calls are TRBV7-9 and TRBJ2-2; possibly TRBD1 for D (6 bases). Looked up from germline, CDR1 is SEHNR and CDR2 is FQNEAQ (reference sequence). Trimming left V 3 bases short and J 1 base short, with 9 bases between. This CDR3 contains 15 residues. The DNA for the CDR3 is TGTGCCAGCAGCTTTTTGGGACAGAACACCGGGGAGCTGTTTTTT. Translation gives CASSFLGQNTGELFF.